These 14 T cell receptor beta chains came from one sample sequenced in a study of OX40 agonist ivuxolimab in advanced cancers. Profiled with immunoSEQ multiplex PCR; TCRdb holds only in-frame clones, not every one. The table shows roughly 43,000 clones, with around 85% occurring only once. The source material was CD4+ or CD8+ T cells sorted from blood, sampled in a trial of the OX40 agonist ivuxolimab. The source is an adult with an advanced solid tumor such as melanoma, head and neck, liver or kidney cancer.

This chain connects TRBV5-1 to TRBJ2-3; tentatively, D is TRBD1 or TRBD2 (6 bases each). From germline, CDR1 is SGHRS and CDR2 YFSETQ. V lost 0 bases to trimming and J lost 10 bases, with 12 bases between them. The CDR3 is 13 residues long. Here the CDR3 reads CASSLAMGGPQYF. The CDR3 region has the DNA TGCGCCAGCAGCTTGGCGATGGGGGGCCCGCAGTATTTT.

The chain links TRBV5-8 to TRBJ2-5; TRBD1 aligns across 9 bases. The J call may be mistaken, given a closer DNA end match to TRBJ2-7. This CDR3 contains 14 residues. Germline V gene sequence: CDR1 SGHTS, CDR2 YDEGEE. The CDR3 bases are TGTGCCAGCAGCAGGACAGGGGCGGCCTACGAGCAGTACTTC. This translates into CASSRTGAAYEQYF.

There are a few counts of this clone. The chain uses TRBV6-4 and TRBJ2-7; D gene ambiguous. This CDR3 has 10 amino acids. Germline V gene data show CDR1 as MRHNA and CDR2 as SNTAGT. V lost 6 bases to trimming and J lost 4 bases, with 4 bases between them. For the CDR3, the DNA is TGTGCCAGCAGAATTTACGAGCAGTACTTC. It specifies CASRIYEQYF.

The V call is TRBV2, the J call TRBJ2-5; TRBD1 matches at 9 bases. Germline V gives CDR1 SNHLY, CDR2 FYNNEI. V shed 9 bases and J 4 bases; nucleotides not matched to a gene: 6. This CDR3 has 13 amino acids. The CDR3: CASYRGRRETQYF. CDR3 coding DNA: TGTGCCAGTTACAGGGGGCGCAGAGAGACCCAGTACTTC.

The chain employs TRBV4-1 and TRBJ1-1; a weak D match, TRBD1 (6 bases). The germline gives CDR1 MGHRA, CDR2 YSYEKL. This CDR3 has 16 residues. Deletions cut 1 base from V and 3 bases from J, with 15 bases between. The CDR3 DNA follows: TGCGCCAGCAGCCAAGGCCCCCTCAGGGGTGACACTGAAGCTTTCTTT. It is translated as CASSQGPLRGDTEAFF.

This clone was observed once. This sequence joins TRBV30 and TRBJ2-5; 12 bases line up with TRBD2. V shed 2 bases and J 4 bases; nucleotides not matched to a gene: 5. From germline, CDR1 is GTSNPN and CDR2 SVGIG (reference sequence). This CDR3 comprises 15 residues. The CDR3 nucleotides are TGTGCCTGGAGTAAGACTAGCGGGAGAGGAGAGACCCAGTACTTC. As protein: CAWSKTSGRGETQYF.

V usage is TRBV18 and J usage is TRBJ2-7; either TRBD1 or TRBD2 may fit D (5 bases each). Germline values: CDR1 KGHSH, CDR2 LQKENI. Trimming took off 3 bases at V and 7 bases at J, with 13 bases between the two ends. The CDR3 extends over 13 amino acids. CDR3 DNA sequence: TGTGCCAGCTCACCCTTGGGGGAGAAAGAGCAGTACTTC. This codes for CASSPLGEKEQYF.

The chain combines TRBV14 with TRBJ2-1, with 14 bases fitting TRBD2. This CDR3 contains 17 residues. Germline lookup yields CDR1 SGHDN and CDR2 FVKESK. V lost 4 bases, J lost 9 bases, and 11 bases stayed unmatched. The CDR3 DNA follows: TGTGCCAGCAGCCCTCGATTGGCGGGACTAGCGGGAGCTGAGCAGTTCTTC. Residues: CASSPRLAGLAGAEQFF.

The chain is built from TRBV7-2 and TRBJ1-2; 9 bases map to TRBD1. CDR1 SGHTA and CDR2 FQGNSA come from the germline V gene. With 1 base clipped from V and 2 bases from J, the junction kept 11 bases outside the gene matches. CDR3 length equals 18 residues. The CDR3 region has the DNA TGTGCCAGCAGCTTAGGTTGGGACAGGGAATGGGGCAACTATGGCTACACCTTC. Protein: CASSLGWDREWGNYGYTF.

CDR3 coding DNA: TGTGCCAGCCGTAACTTGAACTCCTACAATGAGCAGTTCTTC. Its translation: CASRNLNSYNEQFF. V usage is TRBV5-6 and J usage is TRBJ2-1; D ambiguous. This CDR3 has 14 residues. Germline-derived CDR1 and CDR2 are SGHDT and YYEEEE. V shed 7 bases and J shed 0 bases, with 11 bases lying between them.

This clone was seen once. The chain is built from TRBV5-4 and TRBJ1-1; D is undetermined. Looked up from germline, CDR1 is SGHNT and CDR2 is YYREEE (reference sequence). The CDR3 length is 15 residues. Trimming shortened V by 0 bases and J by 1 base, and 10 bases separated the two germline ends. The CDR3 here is CASSLALGRNTEAFF. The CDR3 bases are TGTGCCAGCAGCTTGGCCCTCGGACGGAACACTGAAGCTTTCTTT. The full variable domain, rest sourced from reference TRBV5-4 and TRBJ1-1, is ETGVTQSPTHLIKTRGQQVTLRCSSQSGHNTVSWYQQALGQGPQFIFQYYREEENGRGNFPPRFSGLQFPNYSSELNVNALELDDSALYLCASSLALGRNTEAFFGQGTRLTVV.

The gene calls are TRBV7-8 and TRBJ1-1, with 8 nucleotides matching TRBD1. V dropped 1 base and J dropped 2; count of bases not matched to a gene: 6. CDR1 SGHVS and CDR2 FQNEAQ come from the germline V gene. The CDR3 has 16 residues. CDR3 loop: CASSLGNRGKNTEAFF. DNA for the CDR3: TGTGCCAGCAGCTTAGGGAACAGGGGGAAAAACACTGAAGCTTTCTTT.

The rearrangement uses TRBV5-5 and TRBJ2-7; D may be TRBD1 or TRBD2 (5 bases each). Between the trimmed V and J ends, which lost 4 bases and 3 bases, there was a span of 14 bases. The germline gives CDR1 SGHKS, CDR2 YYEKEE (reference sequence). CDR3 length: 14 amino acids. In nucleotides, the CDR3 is TGTGCCAGCAGCCCAGAGGGGAATGGCTACGAGCAGTACTTC. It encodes CASSPEGNGYEQYF. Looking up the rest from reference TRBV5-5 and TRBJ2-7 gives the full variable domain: DAGVTQSPTHLIKTRGQQVTLRCSPISGHKSVSWYQQVLGQGPQFIFQYYEKEERGRGNFPDRFSARQFPNYSSELNVNALLLGDSALYLCASSPEGNGYEQYFGPGTRLTVT.

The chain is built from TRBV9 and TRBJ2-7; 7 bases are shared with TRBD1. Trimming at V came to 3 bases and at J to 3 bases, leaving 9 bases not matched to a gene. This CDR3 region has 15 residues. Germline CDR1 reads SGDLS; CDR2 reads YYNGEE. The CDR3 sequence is CASSADRETFYEQYF. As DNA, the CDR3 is TGTGCCAGCAGCGCAGACAGGGAAACTTTCTACGAGCAGTACTTC.